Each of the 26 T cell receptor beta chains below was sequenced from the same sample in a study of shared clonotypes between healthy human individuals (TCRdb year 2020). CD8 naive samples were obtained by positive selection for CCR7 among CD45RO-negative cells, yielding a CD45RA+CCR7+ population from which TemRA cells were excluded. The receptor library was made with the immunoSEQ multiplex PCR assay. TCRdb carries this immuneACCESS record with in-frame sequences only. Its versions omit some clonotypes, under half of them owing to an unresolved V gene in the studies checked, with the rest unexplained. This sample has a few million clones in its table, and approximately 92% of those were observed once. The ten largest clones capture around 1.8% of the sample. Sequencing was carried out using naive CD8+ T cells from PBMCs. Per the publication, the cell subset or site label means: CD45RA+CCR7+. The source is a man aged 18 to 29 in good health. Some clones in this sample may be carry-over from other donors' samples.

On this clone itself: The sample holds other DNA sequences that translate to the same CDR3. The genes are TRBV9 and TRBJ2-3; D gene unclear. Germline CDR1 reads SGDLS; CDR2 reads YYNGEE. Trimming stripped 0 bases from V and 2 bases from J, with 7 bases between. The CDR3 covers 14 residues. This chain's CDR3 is CASSVGGSTDTQYF. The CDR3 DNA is TGTGCCAGCAGCGTAGGGGGTTCCACAGATACGCAGTATTTT.

The CDR3 sequence: CASSLRETRNEQFF. The CDR3 region has the DNA TGTGCCAGCAGTTTGCGGGAGACTAGGAATGAGCAGTTCTTC. V is TRBV27 and J is TRBJ2-1; 7 positions agree with TRBD2. CDR3 length equals 14 residues. The J segment lost 7 bases and the V segment lost 3 bases, leaving 6 bases of the junction unmatched. CDR1 is MNHEY, CDR2 SMNVEV, per germline (reference sequence).

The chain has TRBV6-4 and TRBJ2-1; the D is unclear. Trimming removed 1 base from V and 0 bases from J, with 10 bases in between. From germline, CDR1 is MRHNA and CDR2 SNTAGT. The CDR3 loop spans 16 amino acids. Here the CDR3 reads CASSDWGTGSYNEQFF. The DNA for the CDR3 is TGTGCCAGCAGTGACTGGGGTACTGGCTCCTACAATGAGCAGTTCTTC.

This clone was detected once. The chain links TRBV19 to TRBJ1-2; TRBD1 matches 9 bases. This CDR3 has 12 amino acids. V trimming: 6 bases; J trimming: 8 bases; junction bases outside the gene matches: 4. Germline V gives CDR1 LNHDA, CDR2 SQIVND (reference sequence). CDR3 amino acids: CASRTGGKGYTF. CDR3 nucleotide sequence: TGTGCCAGTAGGACAGGGGGGAAGGGCTACACCTTC.

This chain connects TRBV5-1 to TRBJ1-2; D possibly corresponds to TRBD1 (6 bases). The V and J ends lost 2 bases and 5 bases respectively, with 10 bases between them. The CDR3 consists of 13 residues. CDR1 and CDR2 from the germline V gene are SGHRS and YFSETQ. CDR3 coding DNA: TGCGCCAGCAGCTTCAGGGACATATATGGCTACACCTTC. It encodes CASSFRDIYGYTF.

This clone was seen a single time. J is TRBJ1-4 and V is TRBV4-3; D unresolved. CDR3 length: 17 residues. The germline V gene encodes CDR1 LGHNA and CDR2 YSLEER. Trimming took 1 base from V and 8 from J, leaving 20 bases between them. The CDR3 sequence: CASSQVSPGGEGEKLFF. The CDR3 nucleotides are TGCGCCAGCAGCCAAGTCTCTCCGGGTGGCGAGGGCGAAAAACTGTTTTTT.

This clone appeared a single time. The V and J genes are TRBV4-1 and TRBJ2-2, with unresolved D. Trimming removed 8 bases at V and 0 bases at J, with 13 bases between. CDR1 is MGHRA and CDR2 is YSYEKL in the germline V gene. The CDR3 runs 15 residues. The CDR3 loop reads CASHSSLSNTGELFF. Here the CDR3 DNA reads TGCGCCAGCCACTCTTCGCTTTCGAACACCGGGGAGCTGTTTTTT.

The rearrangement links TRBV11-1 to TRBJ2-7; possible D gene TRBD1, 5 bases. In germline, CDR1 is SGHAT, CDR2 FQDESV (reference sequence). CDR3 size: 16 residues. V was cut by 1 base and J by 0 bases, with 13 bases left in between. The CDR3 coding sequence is TGTGCCAGCAGCTTAGACTTAGGGGCCAGCTCCTACGAGCAGTACTTC. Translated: CASSLDLGASSYEQYF.

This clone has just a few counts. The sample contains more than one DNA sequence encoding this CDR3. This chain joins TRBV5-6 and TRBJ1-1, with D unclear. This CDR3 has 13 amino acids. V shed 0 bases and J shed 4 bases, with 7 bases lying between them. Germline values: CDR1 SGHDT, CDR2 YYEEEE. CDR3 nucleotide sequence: TGTGCCAGCAGCTTGGGAGAGGGCACTGAAGCTTTCTTT. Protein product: CASSLGEGTEAFF.

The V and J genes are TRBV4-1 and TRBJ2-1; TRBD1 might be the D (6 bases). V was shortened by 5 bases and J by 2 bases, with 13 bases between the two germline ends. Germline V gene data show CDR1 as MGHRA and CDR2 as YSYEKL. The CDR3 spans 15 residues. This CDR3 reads CASSAIQGPYNEQFF. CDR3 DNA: TGCGCCAGCAGCGCGATCCAGGGGCCCTACAATGAGCAGTTCTTC.

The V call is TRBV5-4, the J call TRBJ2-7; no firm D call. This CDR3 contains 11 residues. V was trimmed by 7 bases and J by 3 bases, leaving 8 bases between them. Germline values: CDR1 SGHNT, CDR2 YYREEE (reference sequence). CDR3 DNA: TGTGCCAGCGGAGTTTACTACGAGCAGTACTTC. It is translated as CASGVYYEQYF.

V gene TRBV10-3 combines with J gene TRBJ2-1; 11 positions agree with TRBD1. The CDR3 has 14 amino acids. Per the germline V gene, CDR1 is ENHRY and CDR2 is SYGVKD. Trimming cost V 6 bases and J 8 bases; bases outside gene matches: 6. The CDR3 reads CAISEDRGPHEQFF. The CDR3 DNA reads TGTGCCATCAGCGAGGACAGGGGGCCACATGAGCAGTTCTTC.

The CDR3 region has the DNA TGTGCCAGCAGCTTCAAACTTTCGGGCGAGCAGTACTTC. Its protein product is CASSFKLSGEQYF. The chain joins TRBV7-9 to TRBJ2-7; no clear D. The CDR3 runs 13 residues. The V end lost 3 bases, the J end lost 6 bases, and 12 bases lay between the germline ends. Germline loops: CDR1 SEHNR, CDR2 FQNEAQ (reference sequence). Supplemented by reference TRBV7-9 and TRBJ2-7, the full variable domain reads DTGVSQNPRHKITKRGQNVTFRCDPISEHNRLYWYRQTLGQGPEFLTYFQNEAQLEKSRLLSDRFSAERPKGSFSTLEIQRTEQGDSAMYLCASSFKLSGEQYFGPGTRLTVT.

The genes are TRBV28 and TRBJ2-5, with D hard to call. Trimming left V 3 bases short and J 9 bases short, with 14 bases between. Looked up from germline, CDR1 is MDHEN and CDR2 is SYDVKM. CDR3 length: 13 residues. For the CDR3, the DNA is TGTGCCAGCAGTTTGGGCCGAAAAGCGCCCCAGTACTTC. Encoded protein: CASSLGRKAPQYF.

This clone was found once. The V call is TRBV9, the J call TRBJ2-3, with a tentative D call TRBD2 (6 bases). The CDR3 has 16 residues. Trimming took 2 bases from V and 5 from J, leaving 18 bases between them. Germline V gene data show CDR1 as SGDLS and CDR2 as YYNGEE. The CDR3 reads CASSVIGTGVIDTQYF. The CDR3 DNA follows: TGTGCCAGCAGCGTCATAGGGACTGGAGTAATAGATACGCAGTATTTT.

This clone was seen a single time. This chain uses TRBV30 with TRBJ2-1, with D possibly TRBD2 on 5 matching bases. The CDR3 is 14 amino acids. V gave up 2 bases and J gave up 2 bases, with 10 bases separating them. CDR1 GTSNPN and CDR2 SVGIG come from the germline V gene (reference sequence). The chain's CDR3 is CAWSMGGPYNEQFF. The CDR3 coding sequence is TGTGCCTGGAGTATGGGCGGGCCCTACAATGAGCAGTTCTTC.

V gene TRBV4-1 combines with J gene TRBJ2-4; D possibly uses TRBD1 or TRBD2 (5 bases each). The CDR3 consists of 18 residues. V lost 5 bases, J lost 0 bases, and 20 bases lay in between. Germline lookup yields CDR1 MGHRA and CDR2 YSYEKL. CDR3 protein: CASSAPGRQRLAKNIQYF. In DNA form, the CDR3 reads TGCGCCAGCAGCGCTCCGGGACGGCAACGACTAGCCAAAAACATTCAGTACTTC.

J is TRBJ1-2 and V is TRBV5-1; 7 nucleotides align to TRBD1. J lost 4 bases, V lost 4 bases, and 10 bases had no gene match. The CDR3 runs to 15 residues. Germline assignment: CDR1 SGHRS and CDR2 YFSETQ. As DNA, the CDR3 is TGCGCCAGCAGCGTAACACCGGGACAGATCTATGGCTACACCTTC. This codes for CASSVTPGQIYGYTF.

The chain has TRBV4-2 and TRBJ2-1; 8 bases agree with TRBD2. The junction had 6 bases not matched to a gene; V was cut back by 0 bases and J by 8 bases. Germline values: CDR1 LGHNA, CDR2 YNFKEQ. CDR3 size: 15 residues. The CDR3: CASSQEASGGYEQFF. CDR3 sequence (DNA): TGTGCCAGCAGCCAAGAGGCAAGCGGGGGTTATGAGCAGTTCTTC.

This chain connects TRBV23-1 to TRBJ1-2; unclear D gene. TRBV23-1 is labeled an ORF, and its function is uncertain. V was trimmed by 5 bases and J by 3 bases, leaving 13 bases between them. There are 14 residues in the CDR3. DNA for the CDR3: TGCGCCAGCAGTTATAGGACGGCGGACTATGGCTACACCTTC. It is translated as CASSYRTADYGYTF.

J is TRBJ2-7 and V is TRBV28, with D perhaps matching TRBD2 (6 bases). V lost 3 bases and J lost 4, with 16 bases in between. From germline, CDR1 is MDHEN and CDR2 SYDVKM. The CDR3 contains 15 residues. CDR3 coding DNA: TGTGCCAGCAGTTTTAGGCCTAGCGTGGGGTACGAGCAGTACTTC. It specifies CASSFRPSVGYEQYF.

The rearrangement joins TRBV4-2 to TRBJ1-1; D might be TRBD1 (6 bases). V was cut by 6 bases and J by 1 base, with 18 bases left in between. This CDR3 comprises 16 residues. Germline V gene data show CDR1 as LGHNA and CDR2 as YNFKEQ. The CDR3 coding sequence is TGTGCCAGCAGTCACCCGGGCCAGGGGAGGAACACTGAAGCTTTCTTT. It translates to CASSHPGQGRNTEAFF.

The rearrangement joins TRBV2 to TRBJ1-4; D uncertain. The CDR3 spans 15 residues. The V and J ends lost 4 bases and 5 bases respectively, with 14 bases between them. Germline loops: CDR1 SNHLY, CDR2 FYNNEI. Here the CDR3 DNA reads TGTGCCAGCAGTGGCCCGGATTATTCAAATGAAAAACTGTTTTTT. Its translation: CASSGPDYSNEKLFF. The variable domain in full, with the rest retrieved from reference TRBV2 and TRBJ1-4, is EPEVTQTPSHQVTQMGQEVILRCVPISNHLYFYWYRQILGQKVEFLVSFYNNEISEKSEIFDDQFSVERPDGSNFTLKIRSTKLEDSAMYFCASSGPDYSNEKLFFGSGTQLSVL.

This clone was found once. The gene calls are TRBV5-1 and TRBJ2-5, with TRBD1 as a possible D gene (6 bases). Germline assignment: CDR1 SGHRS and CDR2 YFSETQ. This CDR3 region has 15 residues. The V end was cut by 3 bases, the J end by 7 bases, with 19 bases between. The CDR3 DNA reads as TGCGCCAGCAGCTCCTACTCAGGGGTGGCCCGGACCCAGTACTTC. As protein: CASSSYSGVARTQYF.

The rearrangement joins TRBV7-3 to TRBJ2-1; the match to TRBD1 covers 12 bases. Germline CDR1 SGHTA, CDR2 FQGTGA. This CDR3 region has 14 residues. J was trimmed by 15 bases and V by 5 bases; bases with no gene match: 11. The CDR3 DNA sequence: TGTGCCAGCAGCCAACCGGGACAGGGGGCGAATCTGTTCTTC. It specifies CASSQPGQGANLFF.

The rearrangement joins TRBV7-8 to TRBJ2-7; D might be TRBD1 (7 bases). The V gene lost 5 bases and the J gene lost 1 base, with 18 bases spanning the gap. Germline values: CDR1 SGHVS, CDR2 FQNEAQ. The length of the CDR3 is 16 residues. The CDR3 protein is CASSLGGTAISYEQYF. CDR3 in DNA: TGTGCCAGCAGCCTAGGCGGGACAGCCATATCCTACGAGCAGTACTTC.